This T cell receptor (beta chain) was observed in a study of cytomegalovirus exposure and HLA in healthy donors. In regard to this clone: Its cognate antigen is unknown.

The PCR contained 60 Vbeta and 13 Jbeta primers. Sequencing was performed with immunoSEQ multiplex PCR; in TCRdb, only in-frame clones are kept and a portion is missing. The sample yields roughly 180,000 clones, 60% to 85% seen once. Each donor was healthy, and each was a bone marrow donor. Study-level points and caveats: When analyzed later, a missense DCLRE1C variant was found to be linked to TCR beta V- and J-gene trimming. Some V segments, TRBV6-2 and TRBV6-3 among them, were indistinguishable and were therefore excluded.

Germline V gene sequence: CDR1 SGHNT, CDR2 YYREEE (reference sequence). V lost 2 bases and J 5 bases, leaving 14 bases between the germline ends. The CDR3 covers 15 residues. The material sequenced was PBMCs. This sequence originates from a male donor in good health and CMV-seronegative. The V call is TRBV5-4, the J call TRBJ1-5, with D perhaps matching TRBD1 (6 bases). Written as DNA, the CDR3 is TGTGCCAGCAGCTTCGGTGCTCCAGGGGATCAGCCCCAGCATTTT. Its translation is CASSFGAPGDQPQHF.